This T cell receptor beta chain was retrieved from a study of blood T cells in healthy people across ages. Notes on the study in general: Nothing was known about donor CMV status, and this possibly confounded expanded clonotype changes.

This clonotype was seen more than once but under ten times. Its antigen is unknown. Through a sample-barcoded 5' primer and a J-beta primer mix, a second PCR was run for 7 to 11 cycles. Each TCR beta cDNA got a 12-nucleotide random molecular identifier. In TCRdb, the 5' RACE reads were re-called with MiXCR into one record per CDR3 protein. The table lists some 1.6 million distinct CDR3 sequences, 30% to 35% of them singletons. This receptor was taken from a woman in her thirties in good health. The sequenced material came from blood.

In DNA form, the CDR3 reads TGTGCCAGCAGCGGGCTTGGGGGGTACAATGAGCAGTTCTTC. This translates into CASSGLGGYNEQFF. The chain joins TRBV9 to TRBJ2-1, with D perhaps matching TRBD2 (6 bases). The CDR3 contains 14 residues. With 3 bases removed from V and 4 bases from J, the gap between germline ends came to 11 bases. Germline V gene sequence: CDR1 SGDLS, CDR2 YYNGEE.